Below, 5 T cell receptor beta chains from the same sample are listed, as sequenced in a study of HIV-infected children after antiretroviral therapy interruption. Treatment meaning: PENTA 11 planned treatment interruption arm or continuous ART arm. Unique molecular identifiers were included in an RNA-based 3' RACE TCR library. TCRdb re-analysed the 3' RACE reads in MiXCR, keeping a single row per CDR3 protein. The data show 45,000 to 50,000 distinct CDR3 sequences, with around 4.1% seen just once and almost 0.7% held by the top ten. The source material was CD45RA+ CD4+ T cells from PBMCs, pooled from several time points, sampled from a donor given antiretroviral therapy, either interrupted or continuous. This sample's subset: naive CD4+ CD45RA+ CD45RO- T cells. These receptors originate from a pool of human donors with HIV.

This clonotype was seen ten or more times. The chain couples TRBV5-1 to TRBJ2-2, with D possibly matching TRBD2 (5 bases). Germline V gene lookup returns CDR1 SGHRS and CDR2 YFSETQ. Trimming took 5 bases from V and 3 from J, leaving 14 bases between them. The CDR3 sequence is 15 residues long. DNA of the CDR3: TGCGCCAGCAGGAGTCAGGAGGTCTACACCGGGGAGCTGTTTTTT. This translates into CASRSQEVYTGELFF.

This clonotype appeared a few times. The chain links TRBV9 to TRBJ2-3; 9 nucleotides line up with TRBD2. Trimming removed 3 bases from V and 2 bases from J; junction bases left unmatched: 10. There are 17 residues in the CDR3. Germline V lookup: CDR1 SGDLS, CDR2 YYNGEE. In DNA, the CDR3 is TGTGCCAGCAGCGGAAGTGCGCTAGCGGGGTTCACAGATACGCAGTATTTT. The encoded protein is CASSGSALAGFTDTQYF.

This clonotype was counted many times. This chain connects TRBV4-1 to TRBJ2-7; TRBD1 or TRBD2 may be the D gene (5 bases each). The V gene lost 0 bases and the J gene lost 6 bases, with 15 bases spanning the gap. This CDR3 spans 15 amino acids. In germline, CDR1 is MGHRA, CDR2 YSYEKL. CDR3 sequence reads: CASSQEMFGGSEQYF. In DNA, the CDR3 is TGCGCCAGCAGCCAAGAAATGTTTGGGGGTAGCGAGCAGTACTTC.

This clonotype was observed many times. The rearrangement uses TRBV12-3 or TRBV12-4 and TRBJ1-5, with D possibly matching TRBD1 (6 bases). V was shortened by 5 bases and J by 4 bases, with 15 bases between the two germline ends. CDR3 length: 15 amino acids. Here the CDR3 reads CASSPPGELNQPQHF. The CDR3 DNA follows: TGTGCCAGCAGTCCCCCAGGGGAGCTTAATCAGCCCCAGCATTTT.

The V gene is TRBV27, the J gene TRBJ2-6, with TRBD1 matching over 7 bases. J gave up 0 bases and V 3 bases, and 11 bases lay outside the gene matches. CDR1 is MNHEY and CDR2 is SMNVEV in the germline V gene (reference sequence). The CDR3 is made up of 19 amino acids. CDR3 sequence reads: CASSFRRQGVGSGANVLTF. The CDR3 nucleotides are TGTGCCAGCAGTTTTCGGAGACAGGGCGTCGGCTCTGGGGCCAACGTCCTGACTTTC.